A single sample gave rise to the 16 T cell receptor beta chains below, sequenced in a study of human T cells and chemical hapten exposure. One entry per CDR3 protein, called by TCRdb with MiXCR from the RACE reads. The sample has approximately 95,000 distinct CDR3 sequences; approximately 10% are singletons. Time point meaning: patch test 2, 6 weeks after DPC sensitization. Treatment: therapeutic diphenylcyclopropenone sensitization with weekly scalp DPC. Sample: whole blood, taken in connection with sensitization to the hapten diphenylcyclopropenone (DPC). The receptors shown here come from a woman aged 40 to 50 with alopecia areata. Some clones in this sample may be carry-over from other donors' samples.

This clonotype was recorded at least ten times. The V call is TRBV12-3 or TRBV12-4, the J call TRBJ1-5, with 8 bases lining up with TRBD1. Losses at the gene ends were 5 bases for V and 7 bases for J; bases not matched to a gene: 10. There are 15 residues in the CDR3. CDR3 residues: CASSTTGARGQPQHF. DNA for the CDR3: TGTGCCAGCAGTACGACAGGGGCGAGGGGACAGCCCCAGCATTTT.

This clonotype was found a few times. The rearrangement joins TRBV10-3 to TRBJ2-3, with TRBD2 identical over 10 bases. The germline V gene encodes CDR1 ENHRY and CDR2 SYGVKD. This CDR3 has 13 residues. Losses at the gene ends were 9 bases for V and 6 bases for J; bases not matched to a gene: 6. CDR3 loop: CAIKGAGGDTQYF. In DNA, the CDR3 is TGTGCCATTAAGGGAGCGGGGGGGGATACGCAGTATTTT.

There are many counts of this clonotype. This chain's CDR3 is CASSLSGVLSYEQYF. As DNA, the CDR3 is TGTGCCAGCAGTTTGTCCGGGGTCCTCTCCTACGAGCAGTACTTC. V and J are TRBV27 and TRBJ2-7; D perhaps matches TRBD2 (5 bases). With 3 bases removed from V and 0 bases from J, the gap between germline ends came to 12 bases. CDR1 MNHEY and CDR2 SMNVEV come from the germline V gene (reference sequence). The CDR3 runs to 15 residues.

This clonotype was counted at least ten times. This chain joins TRBV27 and TRBJ2-7, with TRBD1 identical over 8 bases. V lost 3 bases and J lost 3; bases outside the gene matches: 4. The CDR3 has 14 residues. Germline-derived CDR1 and CDR2 are MNHEY and SMNVEV (reference sequence). The CDR3 loop reads CASSFDRGGYEQYF. The CDR3 region has the DNA TGTGCCAGCAGTTTTGACAGGGGAGGCTACGAGCAGTACTTC.

In this sample, this clonotype turned up many times. The chain couples TRBV20-1 to TRBJ2-5; weak D call: TRBD1 (6 bases). The germline V and J ends were trimmed by 5 bases and 5 bases, with 18 bases remaining between them. CDR3 size: 14 residues. Germline V gene sequence: CDR1 DFQATT, CDR2 SNEGSKA (reference sequence). This CDR3 reads CSAGVTGLGETQYF. For the CDR3, the DNA is TGCAGTGCTGGGGTAACAGGGTTGGGGGAGACCCAGTACTTC.

To note about this clonotype: Since a much larger clone is just one base distant, this may be a read error. The rearrangement uses TRBV4-1 and TRBJ2-2, with a tentative D call TRBD1 (5 bases). The V gene's germline CDR1 is MGHRA and CDR2 YSYEKL. The CDR3 totals 16 residues. V gave up 1 base and J gave up 3 bases, with 12 bases separating them. CDR3 nucleotides: TGCGCCAGCAGCCAAGGGGGCAGCGCGGACACCGGGGAGCTGTTTTTT. This sequence encodes CASSQGGSADTGELFF.

At least ten counts were recorded for this clonotype. The chain recombines TRBV10-3 with TRBJ1-6; no clear D gene. CDR3 length equals 13 residues. CDR1 is ENHRY, CDR2 SYGVKD, per germline. V lost 0 bases and J lost 5, with 2 bases in between. CDR3 coding DNA: TGTGCCATCAGTGAGTCGGATAATTCACCCCTCCACTTT. It codes for CAISESDNSPLHF.

This clonotype was seen only a few times. This chain uses TRBV3-1 with TRBJ2-1; the D gene is possibly TRBD1 (6 bases). V lost 2 bases to trimming and J lost 2 bases, with 10 bases between them. Germline CDR1 and CDR2: LGHDT and YNNKEL (reference sequence). CDR3 length: 15 residues. CDR3 in amino acids: CASSQRDKPYNEQFF. Here the CDR3 DNA reads TGTGCCAGCAGCCAACGGGACAAGCCCTACAATGAGCAGTTCTTC.

There are many counts of this clonotype. The rearrangement uses TRBV5-1 and TRBJ2-2; D ambiguous. The CDR3 length is 13 residues. Trimming left V 6 bases short and J 5 bases short, with 11 bases between. From germline, CDR1 is SGHRS and CDR2 YFSETQ. In DNA form, the CDR3 reads TGCGCCAGCACCCCGCAAGGGACCGGGGAGCTGTTTTTT. Encoded protein: CASTPQGTGELFF.

This chain links TRBV20-1 with TRBJ2-7, with 13 bases that match TRBD2. V trimming: 4 bases; J trimming: 1 base; junction bases outside the gene matches: 10. This CDR3 comprises 17 residues. Germline V gene lookup returns CDR1 DFQATT and CDR2 SNEGSKA (reference sequence). Here the CDR3 reads CSATPGLAGINSYEQYF. CDR3 sequence (DNA): TGCAGTGCTACTCCGGGACTAGCGGGGATTAATTCCTACGAGCAGTACTTC.

This clonotype has more than one count but fewer than ten. V and J are TRBV20-1 and TRBJ2-7; D perhaps matches TRBD1 (5 bases). The V and J ends lost 5 bases and 2 bases respectively, with 16 bases between them. Germline CDR1 DFQATT, CDR2 SNEGSKA (reference sequence). CDR3 length: 14 amino acids. The DNA for the CDR3 is TGCAGTGCTGGACAACTCAGACTCCCCTACGAGCAGTACTTC. It specifies CSAGQLRLPYEQYF.

This chain joins TRBV29-1 and TRBJ2-7; D may be TRBD1 (6 bases). The CDR3 sequence is 13 residues long. Germline V lookup: CDR1 SQVTM, CDR2 ANQGSEA. V gave up 4 bases and J gave up 2 bases, with 12 bases separating them. The DNA of the CDR3 is TGCAGCGTTGTTAAGCAGGGGACCTACGAGCAGTACTTC. Its translation is CSVVKQGTYEQYF.

The V call is TRBV4-3, the J call TRBJ1-6; D unresolved. The CDR3 covers 15 residues. Per germline, CDR1 LGHNA and CDR2 YSLEER. The ends were cut back, 0 bases at V and 6 bases at J, with 9 bases in the middle. The CDR3 DNA reads TGCGCCAGCAGCCAAGATGAAGGATTTAATTCACCCCTCCACTTT. Translated: CASSQDEGFNSPLHF.

CDR3 DNA: TGTGCCAGCAGCCTCCTGGGCTCCCGACTGGGCGAGCAGTACTTC. As protein: CASSLLGSRLGEQYF. This chain joins TRBV7-2 and TRBJ2-7; D uncertain. V lost 5 bases and J lost 6, with 20 bases in between. CDR1 and CDR2 (germline): SGHTA, FQGNSA. This CDR3 region has 15 residues.

This chain joins TRBV10-3 and TRBJ1-2, with 7 positions matching TRBD1. V shed 2 bases, J shed 10 bases, and the junction held 7 bases outside the gene matches. The CDR3 is made up of 13 amino acids. CDR1 and CDR2 from the germline V gene are ENHRY and SYGVKD. CDR3 sequence: CAISETDREDYTF. As DNA, the CDR3 is TGTGCCATCAGTGAGACAGACAGGGAAGACTACACCTTC.

CDR3: CAIRGTGAGRFF. In DNA, the CDR3 is TGTGCCATCAGGGGCACAGGGGCCGGACGGTTCTTC. The V call is TRBV10-3, the J call TRBJ2-1, with 7 nucleotides matching TRBD1. V gave up 6 bases and J gave up 15 bases; unmatched junction bases: 11. Germline V gene lookup returns CDR1 ENHRY and CDR2 SYGVKD. There are 12 residues in the CDR3.